A single sample gave rise to the 7 T cell receptor beta chains below, sequenced in a study of T cell repertoires in cytomegalovirus infection (dated by TCRdb to between 2018 and 2021). The sample was run on an Illumina HiSeq 1500. TCRdb trimmed the raw reads at Q25, called clones with MiXCR and kept productive beta chains. Each CDR3 protein gets just one entry, which takes the most common genes and DNA from the rows behind it. This sample comprises approximately 300,000 distinct CDR3 sequences, more than 20% of them detected only once. Jointly, the top ten make up approximately 12% of the sample. Antigen specificity for these receptors is unknown. The treatment or condition label, read with the paper, signifies: in vitro stimulation with specific CMV peptide epitopes to enrich CMV-specific T cells. The specimen was cultured PBMCs, collected from culture after CMV antigen stimulation. The receptors derive from a human donor in good health (CMV status not recorded). Some clones in this sample may be carry-over from other donors' samples.

This clonotype has only a few counts. The chain is built from TRBV29-1 and TRBJ2-1; D possibly corresponds to TRBD2 (5 bases). Trimming stripped 3 bases from V and 1 base from J, with 10 bases between. CDR3 length: 14 residues. The germline V gene has CDR1 SQVTM and CDR2 ANQGSEA. CDR3 in DNA: TGCAGCGTTGAGATGACTAATTCCTACAATGAGCAGTTCTTC. Translated: CSVEMTNSYNEQFF.

This chain uses TRBV7-2 with TRBJ2-5; 7 nucleotides line up with TRBD1. The V segment lost 3 bases and the J segment 5 bases; nucleotides outside the gene matches: 12. This CDR3 region has 16 residues. Germline lookup yields CDR1 SGHTA and CDR2 FQGNSA. CDR3 bases: TGTGCCAGCAGCTTCTCGGCGACAGGGTTCATGGAGACCCAGTACTTC. Protein sequence: CASSFSATGFMETQYF. Variable domain in full (rest from reference TRBV7-2 and TRBJ2-5): GAGVSQSPSNKVTEKGKDVELRCDPISGHTALYWYRQSLGQGLEFLIYFQGNSAPDKSGLPSDRFSAERTGGSVSTLTIQRTQQEDSAVYLCASSFSATGFMETQYFGPGTRLLVL.

This chain joins TRBV7-2 and TRBJ1-2, with unresolved D. The CDR3 runs 15 residues. Germline V gene sequence: CDR1 SGHTA, CDR2 FQGNSA. Trimming left V 1 base short and J 3 bases short, with 12 bases between. The CDR3 here is CASSLVSRRDYGYTF. DNA of the CDR3: TGTGCCAGCAGCTTAGTTTCGAGACGGGACTATGGCTACACCTTC.

This clonotype was seen a few times. CDR3 sequence: CASSSGTPGPYGYTF. As DNA, the CDR3 is TGTGCCAGCAGTTCCGGGACACCCGGACCCTATGGCTACACCTTC. The chain employs TRBV11-2 and TRBJ1-2, with D maybe TRBD1 (6 bases). Germline loops: CDR1 SGHAT, CDR2 FQNNGV. This CDR3 spans 15 amino acids. Trimming left V 6 bases short and J 4 bases short, with 18 bases between.

This clonotype was picked up many times. This chain connects TRBV7-2 to TRBJ2-7, with 8 bases fitting TRBD2. Germline V gives CDR1 SGHTA, CDR2 FQGNSA. This CDR3 spans 12 amino acids. J gave up 6 bases and V 5 bases, and 3 bases lay outside the gene matches. CDR3 bases: TGTGCCAGCAGCCCCCGGGGGGGCGAGCAGTACGTC. Translation: CASSPRGGEQYV.

The table lists this clonotype with a few counts. V gene TRBV7-9 combines with J gene TRBJ1-1; TRBD1 matches at 9 bases. CDR1 is SEHNR and CDR2 is FQNEAQ in the germline V gene (reference sequence). The CDR3 loop spans 16 amino acids. V lost 5 bases and J lost 2; bases outside the gene matches: 9. The CDR3 here is CASSATGQGLNTEAFF. CDR3 bases: TGTGCCAGCAGCGCTACGGGACAGGGCCTTAACACTGAAGCTTTCTTT. The complete variable domain, with remaining parts taken from reference TRBV7-9 and TRBJ1-1, reads DTGVSQNPRHKITKRGQNVTFRCDPISEHNRLYWYRQTLGQGPEFLTYFQNEAQLEKSRLLSDRFSAERPKGSFSTLEIQRTEQGDSAMYLCASSATGQGLNTEAFFGQGTRLTVV.

The table lists this clonotype with a few counts. This chain joins TRBV19 and TRBJ1-5; D may be TRBD1 (5 bases). Looked up from germline, CDR1 is LNHDA and CDR2 is SQIVND (reference sequence). V shed 6 bases and J shed 4 bases, with 13 bases lying between them. The CDR3 consists of 14 residues. The CDR3 DNA reads as TGTGCCAGTAGACCCGGGACGGAGAATCAGCCCCAGCATTTT. It specifies CASRPGTENQPQHF. Variable domain in full (rest from reference TRBV19 and TRBJ1-5): DGGITQSPKYLFRKEGQNVTLSCEQNLNHDAMYWYRQDPGQGLRLIYYSQIVNDFQKGDIAEGYSVSREKKESFPLTVTSAQKNPTAFYLCASRPGTENQPQHFGDGTRLSIL.